The rows below give T cell receptor beta chains drawn from one sample of a study of blood T cell repertoires in COVID-19. Produced via immunoSEQ multiplex PCR; TCRdb's table is partial and in-frame only. The sample contains 21,000 or so clones, around 82% of which appear only once. The sequencing sample was made of peripheral blood. The receptors derive from a human donor in a cohort sampled during active COVID-19. Each CDR3 is given with its conserved first and last residue. A D gene is named only where the DNA matches it firmly. Clone size appears in some rows only: once, few, many, or a class for an expanded clone.

v_gene,abundance,j_gene,d_gene,CDR3nt,CDR3aa
TRBV19,-,TRBJ1-5,-,TGTGCCAGTAGTCTACAGGGTCGGAGCAATCAGCCCCAGCATTTT,CASSLQGRSNQPQHF
TRBV7-9,-,TRBJ2-5,TRBD1,TGTGCCAGCAGCTTAGGGACAGGGCCCCAAGAGACCCAGTACTTC,CASSLGTGPQETQYF
TRBV5-4,-,TRBJ1-1,-,TGTGCCAGCAGCTTGGACGGGGGGCGTAGCACTGAAGCTTTCTTT,CASSLDGGRSTEAFF
TRBV6-2/TRBV6-3,-,TRBJ2-5,-,TGTGCCAGCAGTCCCTTGCGGGGCTACCAAGAGACCCAGTACTTC,CASSPLRGYQETQYF
TRBV30,-,TRBJ1-2,-,TGTGCCTGGAGTGTACATCCAGGGGACTATGGCTACACCTTC,CAWSVHPGDYGYTF
TRBV7-3,-,TRBJ1-2,TRBD1,TGTGCCAGCAGCTTAGATACGGGGACAGCGGGCTACACCTTC,CASSLDTGTAGYTF
TRBV11-2,-,TRBJ1-6,-,TGTGCCAGCAGCCCCCAGACGGGATCACCCCTCCACTTT,CASSPQTGSPLHF
TRBV30,-,TRBJ2-7,TRBD1,TGTGCCTGGAGATGGACAGGGGCCCGCTCAGCCGAGCAGTACTTC,CAWRWTGARSAEQYF
TRBV18,few,TRBJ1-1,TRBD1,TGTGCCAGCCGTCAAACAGGGGGCGAAGGCACTGAAGCTTTCTTT,CASRQTGGEGTEAFF
TRBV27,-,TRBJ1-4,TRBD1,TGTGCCAGCAGTTTGGGGACAGGGTCTAATGAAAAACTGTTTTTT,CASSLGTGSNEKLFF
TRBV27,once,TRBJ1-1,-,TGTGCCAGCAGTTCCGTCAGGGTTTGGGGCACTGAAGCTTTCTTT,CASSSVRVWGTEAFF
TRBV2,-,TRBJ2-2,-,TGTGCCAGCAGCCTGAAACAGGTCGGGGAGCTGTTTTTT,CASSLKQVGELFF
TRBV5-1,once,TRBJ1-1,TRBD1,TGCGCCAGCAGCCGGGACAGGGGGAACACTGAAGCTTTCTTT,CASSRDRGNTEAFF
TRBV6-5,-,TRBJ2-7,-,TGTGCCAGCAGTTACTCGCAGATCGCGGCCTACGAGCAGTACTTC,CASSYSQIAAYEQYF
TRBV10-3,once,TRBJ2-7,-,TGTGCCATCAGTGCGACCGGGACAAATTACGAGCAGTACTTC,CAISATGTNYEQYF
TRBV5-1,-,TRBJ2-7,TRBD2,TGCGCCAGCAGCGGGACTAGCGGGCACGAGCAGTACTTC,CASSGTSGHEQYF
TRBV7-2,-,TRBJ2-2,-,TGTGCCAGCAGCGAAGACAGTGGTCGCACCGGGGAGCTGTTTTTT,CASSEDSGRTGELFF
TRBV30,-,TRBJ1-6,-,TGTGCCTGGAGTCGGCTCACAGATAATTCACCCCTCCACTTT,CAWSRLTDNSPLHF
TRBV7-9,-,TRBJ1-5,-,TGTGCCAGCAGCTTAGAGAGTTCGGCGGGGTTCGGTCAGCCCCAGCATTTT,CASSLESSAGFGQPQHF
TRBV6-2/TRBV6-3,once,TRBJ1-1,TRBD1,TGTGCCAGCAGTTACTCCCAGGGACAGAAACCTAAAGCTTTCTTT,CASSYSQGQKPKAFF
TRBV5-4,-,TRBJ1-1,-,TGTGCCAGCAGCATGGTGGGGGGGAACACTGAAGCTTTCTTT,CASSMVGGNTEAFF
TRBV6-1,-,TRBJ2-7,TRBD1,TGTGCCAGCAATGAAATCTGGCAGGGGGAATCCTACGAGCAGTACTTC,CASNEIWQGESYEQYF
TRBV7-9,-,TRBJ1-1,-,TGTGCCAGCAGCTTCGCGGGGGGGAACACTGAAGCTTTCTTT,CASSFAGGNTEAFF
TRBV4-2,-,TRBJ2-5,TRBD2,TGTGCCAGCAGCCAAGATCGGGGGGGCCAAGAGACCCAGTACTTC,CASSQDRGGQETQYF
TRBV5-4,-,TRBJ2-3,-,TGTGCCAGCAGCGTTAATGCAGGGGCAGATACGCAGTATTTT,CASSVNAGADTQYF
TRBV6-5,-,TRBJ1-2,-,TGTGCCAGCAGTTTCCTGAGACAGGAAGGCGTCTCTGGCTACACCTTC,CASSFLRQEGVSGYTF
TRBV28,-,TRBJ2-7,TRBD2,TGTGCCAGCAGTATCATCCTTAGCGGGGTTCCACCCTACGAGCAGTACTTC,CASSIILSGVPPYEQYF
TRBV11-2,-,TRBJ1-3,-,TGTGCCAGCAGCTTCAGGACATACTCTGGAAACACCATATATTTT,CASSFRTYSGNTIYF
TRBV29-1,-,TRBJ2-5,-,TGCAGCGTCCTAGGGGCTCTAGGGGAGACCCAGTACTTC,CSVLGALGETQYF
TRBV18,once,TRBJ1-2,-,TGTGCCAGCTCACCACCAGGCGGGTATGGCTACACCTTC,CASSPPGGYGYTF
TRBV6-5,-,TRBJ1-2,-,TGTGCCAGCAAAGTAGACAATTCGGGAGGCTACACCTTC,CASKVDNSGGYTF
TRBV7-6,once,TRBJ1-5,TRBD1,TGTGCCAGCAGCCTCGGGACAGGTGGAAATCAGCCCCAGCATTTT,CASSLGTGGNQPQHF
TRBV7-2,-,TRBJ2-7,-,TGTGCCAGCAGCCGCGACAGGATAGTATATTTTCGCTCCTACGAGCAGTACTTC,CASSRDRIVYFRSYEQYF
TRBV7-2,-,TRBJ1-5,-,TGTGCCAGCAGCCCCGACTACAATCAGCCCCAGCATTTT,CASSPDYNQPQHF
TRBV11-3,-,TRBJ1-6,-,TGTGCCAGCAGCCGGGAGGGAAAGAATTCACCCCTCCACTTT,CASSREGKNSPLHF
TRBV11-2,-,TRBJ1-1,-,TGTGCCAGCAGCTTAGATAGGAGCGGGCTCGACACTGAAGCTTTCTTT,CASSLDRSGLDTEAFF
TRBV4-1,-,TRBJ2-1,TRBD2,TGCGCCAGCAGCCGGCCTAGGGGCGGGGGGGCAGGTGAGCAGTTCTTC,CASSRPRGGGAGEQFF
TRBV2,-,TRBJ2-5,-,TGTGCCAGCAATCCCCTAGAGCTGGAGACCCAGTACTTC,CASNPLELETQYF
TRBV18,-,TRBJ2-3,-,TGTGCCAGCTCACCGGAGTTAATAGCCGGGGATCTACAGTATTTT,CASSPELIAGDLQYF
TRBV18,-,TRBJ2-5,-,TGTGCCAGCTCGCTACAAGAGACCCAGTACTTC,CASSLQETQYF
TRBV7-8,-,TRBJ1-4,-,TGTGCCAGCAGCCAACGGGATACCTCAACTAATGAAAAACTGTTTTTT,CASSQRDTSTNEKLFF
TRBV7-8,once,TRBJ2-1,-,TGTGCCAGCAGCGCCGGGTTGCCAGGGGTCGATGAGCAGTTCTTC,CASSAGLPGVDEQFF
TRBV5-6,-,TRBJ2-6,TRBD1,TGTGCCAGCAGCCCCAGGACAGGGGCCGGGGCCAACGTCCTGACTTTC,CASSPRTGAGANVLTF
TRBV2,-,TRBJ1-2,-,TGTGCCAGCAGTGACAGGGGACGAGGCCGCTACACCTTC,CASSDRGRGRYTF
TRBV7-9,-,TRBJ1-1,-,TGTGCCAGCAGCTTAGTTAGCGGGGCCGGAGCTTTCTTT,CASSLVSGAGAFF
TRBV10-3,few,TRBJ2-3,-,TGTGCCATCAGTGACTCCTCGGTAGCGGCTAGCACAGATACGCAGTATTTT,CAISDSSVAASTDTQYF
TRBV27,-,TRBJ2-7,TRBD1,TGTGCCAGCAGTCGACAGGGAAGCTCCTACGAGCAGTACTTC,CASSRQGSSYEQYF
TRBV5-4,-,TRBJ2-1,TRBD2,TGTGCCAGCAGCTTGGCCGGGTCTAGCGGGGCCAATGAGCAGTTCTTC,CASSLAGSSGANEQFF
TRBV15,-,TRBJ1-1,TRBD1,TGTGCCACCAGCAGGGGACAGGGTACTGAAGCTTTCTTT,CATSRGQGTEAFF
TRBV19,-,TRBJ1-4,TRBD1,TGTGCCAGTAGTAGAGGGACAGGAACTAATGAAAAACTGTTTTTT,CASSRGTGTNEKLFF
TRBV28,-,TRBJ2-3,TRBD1,TGTGCCAGCAGACCTCGGACAGGGATAAGCACAGATACGCAGTATTTT,CASRPRTGISTDTQYF
TRBV7-9,-,TRBJ1-1,-,TGTGCCAGCAGCCCACGGACAGACACTGAAGCTTTCTTT,CASSPRTDTEAFF
TRBV2,few,TRBJ2-7,TRBD1,TGTGCCAGCAGAGGGACAGGGGGTTCCGAGCAGTACTTC,CASRGTGGSEQYF
TRBV27,once,TRBJ2-2,TRBD1,TGTGCCAGCAGACCCACAGGGGGCACCGGGGAGCTGTTTTTT,CASRPTGGTGELFF